The 19 T cell receptor beta chains below were found in one sample sequenced in a study of PD-1 blockade in classical Hodgkin lymphoma. Clones were read by immunoSEQ multiplex PCR, and TCRdb kept only the in-frame ones, dropping some. The table records 21,000 or so clones, over 70% of them present only once. Each and every patient relapsed after autologous stem cell transplantation, and patients got differing brentuximab vedotin exposure. This sample comprised peripheral blood mononuclear cells (PBMCs), obtained before the second cycle of nivolumab. These receptors were collected from a human donor with classical Hodgkin lymphoma.

The rearrangement uses TRBV2 and TRBJ2-5, with TRBD2 matching over 14 bases. Germline trimming cut 8 bases from V and 5 bases from J; bases unmatched to any gene: 4. The CDR3 is 14 amino acids. CDR1 is SNHLY and CDR2 is FYNNEI in the germline V gene. The CDR3 loop reads CASRTSGGQETQYF. The CDR3 DNA is TGTGCCAGCCGGACTAGCGGGGGGCAGGAGACCCAGTACTTC. The whole variable domain, filled in from reference TRBV2 and TRBJ2-5, reads EPEVTQTPSHQVTQMGQEVILRCVPISNHLYFYWYRQILGQKVEFLVSFYNNEISEKSEIFDDQFSVERPDGSNFTLKIRSTKLEDSAMYFCASRTSGGQETQYFGPGTRLLVL.

The rearrangement joins TRBV4-1 to TRBJ1-5, with a possible D match to TRBD1 (5 bases). Germline values: CDR1 MGHRA, CDR2 YSYEKL. This CDR3 spans 16 amino acids. Trimming removed 8 bases at V and 0 bases at J, with 17 bases between. CDR3 nucleotide sequence: TGCGCCAGCCAGTCGGGGTGGGGGTATAGCAATCAGCCCCAGCATTTT. As protein: CASQSGWGYSNQPQHF.

CDR3 region: CASSRPGSSYEQYF. The CDR3 nucleotides are TGTGCCAGCAGCCGACCAGGTTCTTCCTACGAGCAGTACTTC. J is TRBJ2-7 and V is TRBV11-3; D remains unclear. V lost 5 bases and J lost 1, with 12 bases in between. Germline-derived CDR1 and CDR2 are SGHNT and YENEEA. The CDR3 spans 14 residues. The full variable domain, in which reference TRBV11-3 and TRBJ2-7 provide the parts outside the CDR3, is EAGVVQSPRYKIIEKKQPVAFWCNPISGHNTLYWYLQNLGQGPELLIRYENEEAVDDSQLPKDRFSAERLKGVDSTLKIQPAELGDSAVYLCASSRPGSSYEQYFGPGTRLTVT.

V and J are TRBV30 and TRBJ2-5; perhaps TRBD2 as D (5 bases). The CDR3 has 11 amino acids. Deletions cut 5 bases from V and 5 bases from J, with 9 bases between. CDR1 and CDR2 (germline): GTSNPN, SVGIG (reference sequence). The CDR3 loop reads CAWVGVETQYF. As DNA, the CDR3 is TGTGCCTGGGTCGGGGTGGAGACCCAGTACTTC.

This chain joins TRBV7-2 and TRBJ1-1; 7 nucleotides line up with TRBD1. J gave up 11 bases and V 2 bases, and 14 bases lay outside the gene matches. The CDR3 loop spans 15 amino acids. Germline V gene sequence: CDR1 SGHTA, CDR2 FQGNSA. The CDR3 coding sequence is TGTGCCAGCAGCTTATTTTCGGACAGGCCCCACGAGGCTTTCTTT. It codes for CASSLFSDRPHEAFF.

The V call is TRBV7-3, the J call TRBJ2-3; no firm D call. V was pared by 1 base and J by 4 bases, with 18 bases between. The CDR3 loop spans 17 amino acids. Germline CDR1 SGHTA, CDR2 FQGTGA. In DNA, the CDR3 is TGTGCCAGCAGCTTAAGAGGAGTAGGGCAGTTGGCAGATACGCAGTATTTT. Amino acids: CASSLRGVGQLADTQYF.

The chain combines TRBV30 with TRBJ2-3; no reliable D call. Germline V gene sequence: CDR1 GTSNPN, CDR2 SVGIG (reference sequence). This CDR3 region has 16 residues. With 2 bases removed from V and 0 bases from J, the gap between germline ends came to 15 bases. CDR3 loop: CAWSLMDESSTDTQYF. The CDR3 DNA follows: TGTGCCTGGAGTCTAATGGACGAATCTAGCACAGATACGCAGTATTTT.

The chain employs TRBV19 and TRBJ1-1; D gene uncertain. Germline V CDR1 and CDR2: LNHDA, SQIVND (reference sequence). Trimming removed 4 bases at V and 1 base at J, with 13 bases between. The CDR3 extends over 15 amino acids. The CDR3 DNA is TGTGCCAGTAGTACGTTTTTACCGAAGAACACTGAAGCTTTCTTT. Translation: CASSTFLPKNTEAFF.

Remarks on this clone: Its ends do not fully match the called genes, so a read error is possible. The CDR3 nucleotides are TGTGCCAGCAGCTTTGGGCCTCAGGTAACGCAAGGGACCCAGTACTTC. Translated: CASSFGPQVTQGTQYF. V and J are TRBV5-6 and TRBJ2-5; D uncertain. CDR1 SGHDT and CDR2 YYEEEE come from the germline V gene. The CDR3 has 16 amino acids.

The chain links TRBV5-1 to TRBJ2-3; 11 bases are shared with TRBD2. The CDR3 is made up of 18 amino acids. J was trimmed by 5 bases and V by 1 base; bases with no gene match: 12. Germline V gene lookup returns CDR1 SGHRS and CDR2 YFSETQ. CDR3 sequence: CASSLPLLAGEGGDTQYF. The CDR3 coding sequence is TGCGCCAGCAGCTTGCCGTTACTAGCGGGGGAAGGTGGAGATACGCAGTATTTT.

The chain is built from TRBV7-9 and TRBJ1-2, with unresolved D. V lost 4 bases and J 8 bases, leaving 8 bases between the germline ends. CDR3 size: 11 residues. Germline V lookup: CDR1 SEHNR, CDR2 FQNEAQ (reference sequence). The CDR3 DNA is TGTGCCAGCAGCTCCCTGGGGGGCTACACCTTC. Protein product: CASSSLGGYTF.

The J gene is TRBJ1-1, the V gene TRBV19, with D perhaps matching TRBD1 (5 bases). This CDR3 is built from 17 residues. Germline V gives CDR1 LNHDA, CDR2 SQIVND (reference sequence). Deletions cut 3 bases from V and 0 bases from J, with 17 bases between. CDR3 protein: CASSIRFGGGMNTEAFF. For the CDR3, the DNA is TGTGCCAGTAGTATTCGCTTCGGGGGAGGGATGAACACTGAAGCTTTCTTT.

This clone was observed a single time. V gene TRBV4-1 combines with J gene TRBJ2-5; D gene ambiguous. Germline assignment: CDR1 MGHRA and CDR2 YSYEKL. V gave up 4 bases and J gave up 0 bases, with 3 bases separating them. The CDR3 has 12 residues. CDR3 bases: TGCGCCAGCAGCCGGGACCAAGAGACCCAGTACTTC. Its translation: CASSRDQETQYF.

J is TRBJ2-7 and V is TRBV14, with 7 bases aligning to TRBD2. The CDR3 is 13 amino acids. The ends lost 4 bases at V and 3 bases at J; junction bases unmatched: 3. Germline lookup yields CDR1 SGHDN and CDR2 FVKESK. The CDR3 DNA sequence: TGTGCCAGCAGCCCTGGACTAGACTACGAGCAGTACTTC. Protein sequence: CASSPGLDYEQYF.

The chain employs TRBV6-5 and TRBJ2-7; a possible D gene is TRBD1 (5 bases). The V end lost 0 bases, the J end lost 6 bases, and 9 bases lay between the germline ends. The germline CDR1 and CDR2 sequences are MNHEY and SVGAGI. This CDR3 spans 13 amino acids. The CDR3 nucleotides read TGTGCCAGCAGTTACTCGGGGCAGCTCGAGCAGTACTTC. This sequence encodes CASSYSGQLEQYF.

The CDR3 DNA sequence: TGTGCCAGCAGCACAGCCAAAGCGCAGCCCCAGCATTTT. Protein product: CASSTAKAQPQHF. This rearrangement joins TRBV6-1 to TRBJ1-5; D is ambiguous. The V gene's germline CDR1 is MNHNS and CDR2 SASEGT. CDR3 length: 13 amino acids. Trimming removed 6 bases at V and 7 bases at J, with 13 bases between.

This clone appeared once. The J gene is TRBJ2-1, the V gene TRBV1; the DNA was not used to check the table's D call, TRBD2. TRBV1 is annotated as a pseudogene. This CDR3 region has 19 residues. CDR3 DNA: TGCACCAGCAGCCGCGGACTAGCGGGGTCCCTGATCTTTGTTAATGAGCAGTTCTTC. It yields the protein CTSSRGLAGSLIFVNEQFF.

This clone was seen a few times. The chain employs TRBV5-1 and TRBJ2-7; the D gene is possibly TRBD1 (6 bases). In germline, CDR1 is SGHRS, CDR2 YFSETQ. V lost 0 bases and J 10 bases, leaving 8 bases between the germline ends. The CDR3 length is 11 residues. The CDR3 here is CASSLEGTQYF. The CDR3 nucleotides read TGCGCCAGCAGCTTGGAGGGGACACAGTACTTC.

The rearrangement uses TRBV18 and TRBJ2-3; D is ambiguous. The germline V and J ends were trimmed by 0 bases and 5 bases, with 6 bases remaining between them. This CDR3 contains 13 residues. The V gene's germline CDR1 is KGHSH and CDR2 LQKENI. The CDR3 nucleotides are TGTGCCAGCTCACCACCTTCCCAAGATACGCAGTATTTT. Encoded protein: CASSPPSQDTQYF. Full variable domain (rest looked up from reference TRBV18 and TRBJ2-3): NAGVMQNPRHLVRRRGQEARLRCSPMKGHSHVYWYRQLPEEGLKFMVYLQKENIIDESGMPKERFSAEFPKEGPSILRIQQVVRGDSAAYFCASSPPSQDTQYFGPGTRLTVL.